The clone carrying this T cell receptor (beta chain) was counted only a few times. What it binds is not known. V dropped 4 bases and J dropped 8 bases, with 9 bases sitting between them. CDR3 length equals 12 residues. Per germline, CDR1 SGHAT and CDR2 FQNNGV. TCRdb re-analysed the 5' RACE reads in MiXCR, keeping a single row per CDR3 protein. The sample includes 300,000 to 350,000 distinct CDR3 sequences, 13% to 15% of them seen just once. This sample was included in a study of T-cell memory formation after mild COVID-19. General study results and limits: Pre-infection memory showed some responding clones, and this suggested that cross-reactive memory joined.

Sequenced: PBMCs or a T cell subset sorted from them (not recorded which). The rearrangement links TRBV11-2 to TRBJ2-1; D remains ambiguous. The sequence was collected from a man between 18 and 35 years old who had mild COVID-19 (a few samples of this study predate the infection). Cell type and time point are not known. DNA for the CDR3: TGTGCCAGCAGCTACCGCCGCCATGAGCAGTTCTTC. Translating it yields CASSYRRHEQFF.